The clone carrying this T cell receptor (beta chain) was detected only a few times. The antigen is not known. This entry is derived from a study of molecular identifiers for immune sequencing clone quantification. Whole-study context: Replicates involved a five-way split of RNA from approximately 20,000 or 100,000 naive CD8 cells, with sequencing of four. Whole-study results and caveats: Clones above 20 RNA copies contained over 97% of effector molecules but under 1% of naive ones.

This CDR3 contains 14 residues. J gave up 6 bases and V 3 bases, and 6 bases lay outside the gene matches. Looked up from germline, CDR1 is WNHNN and CDR2 is SYGVQD (reference sequence). MiXCR, run by TCRdb on the PCR reads, gives a single entry per CDR3 protein. The sample carries roughly 300,000 distinct CDR3 sequences, 24% recorded once. Naive CD8 libraries were made from around 20,000 to 1,000,000 sorted cells, and they used 10%, 30% or 50% RNA. Naive CD8 T cells, phenotype CD8+CD4-CCR7+CD45RA+, were sorted. The chain is built from TRBV10-1 and TRBJ2-7, with TRBD1 matching over 9 bases. Sample: naive CD8+ T cells from blood, with Jurkat cell RNA spiked in. Subset specified: FACS-sorted CD8+CD4-CCR7+CD45RA+ naive T cells. The TCR was taken from a human donor in good health. Some libraries in this study had Jurkat cell RNA spiked in. The CDR3 region has the DNA TGCGCCAGCAGTGAAGGGACAGGGAATGGCGAGCAGTACTTC. This translates into CASSEGTGNGEQYF.